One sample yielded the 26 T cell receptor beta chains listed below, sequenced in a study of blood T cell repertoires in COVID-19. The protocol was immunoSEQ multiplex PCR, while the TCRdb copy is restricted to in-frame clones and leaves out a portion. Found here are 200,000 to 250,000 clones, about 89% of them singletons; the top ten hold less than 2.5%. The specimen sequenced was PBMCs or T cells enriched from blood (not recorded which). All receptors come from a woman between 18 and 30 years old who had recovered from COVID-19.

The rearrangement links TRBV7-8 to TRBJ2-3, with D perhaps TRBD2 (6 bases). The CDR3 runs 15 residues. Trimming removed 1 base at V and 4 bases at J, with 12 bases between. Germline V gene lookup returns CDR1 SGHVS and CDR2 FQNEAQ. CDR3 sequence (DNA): TGTGCCAGCAGCTTAGTGGGGGGAGCAGCAGATACGCAGTATTTT. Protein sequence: CASSLVGGAADTQYF.

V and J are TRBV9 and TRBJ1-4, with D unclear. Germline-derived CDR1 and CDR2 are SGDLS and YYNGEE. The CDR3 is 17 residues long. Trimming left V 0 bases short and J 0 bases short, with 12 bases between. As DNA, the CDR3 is TGTGCCAGCAGCGTAGGGGAGGGTGTTGCAACTAATGAAAAACTGTTTTTT. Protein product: CASSVGEGVATNEKLFF.

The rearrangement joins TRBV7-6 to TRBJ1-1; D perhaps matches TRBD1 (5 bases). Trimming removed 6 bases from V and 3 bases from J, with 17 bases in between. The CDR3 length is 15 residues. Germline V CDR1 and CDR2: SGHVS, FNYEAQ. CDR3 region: CASRLGGAGDTEAFF. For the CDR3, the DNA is TGTGCCAGCAGACTTGGAGGGGCGGGGGACACTGAAGCTTTCTTT.

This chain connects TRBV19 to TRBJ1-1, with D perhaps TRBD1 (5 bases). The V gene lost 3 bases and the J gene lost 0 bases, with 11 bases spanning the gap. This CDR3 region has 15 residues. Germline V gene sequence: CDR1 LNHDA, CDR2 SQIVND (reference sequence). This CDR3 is CASSIQTGLNTEAFF. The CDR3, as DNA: TGTGCCAGTAGTATTCAAACAGGTCTGAACACTGAAGCTTTCTTT.

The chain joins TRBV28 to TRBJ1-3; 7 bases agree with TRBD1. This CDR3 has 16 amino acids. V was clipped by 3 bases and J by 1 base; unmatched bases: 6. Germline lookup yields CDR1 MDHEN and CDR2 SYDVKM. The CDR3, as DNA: TGTGCCAGCAGTTTTGCGGGACAGATATCTGGAAACACCATATATTTT. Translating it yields CASSFAGQISGNTIYF.

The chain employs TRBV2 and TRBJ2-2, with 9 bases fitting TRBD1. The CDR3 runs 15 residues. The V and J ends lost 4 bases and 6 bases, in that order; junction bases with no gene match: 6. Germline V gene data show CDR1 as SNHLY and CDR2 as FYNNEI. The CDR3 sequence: CASSGGQGKAGELFF. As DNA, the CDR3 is TGTGCCAGCAGTGGGGGACAGGGAAAGGCCGGGGAGCTGTTTTTT.

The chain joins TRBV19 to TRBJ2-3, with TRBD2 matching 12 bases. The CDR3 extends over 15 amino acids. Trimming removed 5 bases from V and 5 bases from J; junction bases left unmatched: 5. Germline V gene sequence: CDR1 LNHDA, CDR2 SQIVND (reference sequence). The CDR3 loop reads CASSRLAGGVDTQYF. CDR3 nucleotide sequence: TGTGCCAGTAGTCGCCTAGCGGGAGGGGTAGATACGCAGTATTTT. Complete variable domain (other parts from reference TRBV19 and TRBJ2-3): DGGITQSPKYLFRKEGQNVTLSCEQNLNHDAMYWYRQDPGQGLRLIYYSQIVNDFQKGDIAEGYSVSREKKESFPLTVTSAQKNPTAFYLCASSRLAGGVDTQYFGPGTRLTVL.

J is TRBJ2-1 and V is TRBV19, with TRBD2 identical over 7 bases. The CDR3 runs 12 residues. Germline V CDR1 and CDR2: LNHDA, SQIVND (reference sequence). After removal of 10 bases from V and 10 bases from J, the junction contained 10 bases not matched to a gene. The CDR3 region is CATSREGLEQFF. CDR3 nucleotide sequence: TGTGCCACTTCCAGGGAGGGCCTAGAGCAGTTCTTC. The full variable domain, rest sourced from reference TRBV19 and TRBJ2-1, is DGGITQSPKYLFRKEGQNVTLSCEQNLNHDAMYWYRQDPGQGLRLIYYSQIVNDFQKGDIAEGYSVSREKKESFPLTVTSAQKNPTAFYLCATSREGLEQFFGPGTRLTVL.

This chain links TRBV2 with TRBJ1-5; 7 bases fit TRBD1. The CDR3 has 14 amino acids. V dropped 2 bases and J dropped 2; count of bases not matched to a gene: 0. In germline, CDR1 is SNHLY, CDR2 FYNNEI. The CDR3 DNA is TGTGCCAGCAGTGAAAGGGGGCGCAATCAGCCCCAGCATTTT. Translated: CASSERGRNQPQHF.

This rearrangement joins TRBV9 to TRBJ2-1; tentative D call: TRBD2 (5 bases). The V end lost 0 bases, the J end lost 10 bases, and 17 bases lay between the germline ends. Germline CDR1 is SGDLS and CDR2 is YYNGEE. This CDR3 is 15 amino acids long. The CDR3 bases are TGTGCCAGCAGCGTAGCCAGCGGAAACCATTGGGAGCAGTTCTTC. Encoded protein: CASSVASGNHWEQFF.

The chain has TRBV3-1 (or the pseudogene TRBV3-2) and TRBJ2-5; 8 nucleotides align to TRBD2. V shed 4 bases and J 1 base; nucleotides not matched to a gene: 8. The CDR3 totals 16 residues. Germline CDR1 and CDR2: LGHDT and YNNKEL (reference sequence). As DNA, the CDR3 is TGTGCCAGCAGCCCCGGGAGGGAAGGTTTCCAAGAGACCCAGTACTTC. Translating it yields CASSPGREGFQETQYF.

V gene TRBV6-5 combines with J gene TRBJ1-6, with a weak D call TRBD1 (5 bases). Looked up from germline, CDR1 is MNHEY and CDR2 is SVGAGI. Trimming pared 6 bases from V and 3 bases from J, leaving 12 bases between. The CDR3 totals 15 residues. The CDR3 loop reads CASREEGLYNSPLHF. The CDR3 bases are TGTGCCAGCAGGGAGGAGGGGCTCTATAATTCACCCCTCCACTTT.

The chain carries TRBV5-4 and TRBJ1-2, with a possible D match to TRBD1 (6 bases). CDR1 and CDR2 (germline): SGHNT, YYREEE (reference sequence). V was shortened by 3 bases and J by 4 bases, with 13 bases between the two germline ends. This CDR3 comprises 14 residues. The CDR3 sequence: CASSSLQGGYGYTF. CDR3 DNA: TGTGCCAGCAGCTCACTACAGGGCGGCTATGGCTACACCTTC. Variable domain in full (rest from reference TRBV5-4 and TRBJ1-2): ETGVTQSPTHLIKTRGQQVTLRCSSQSGHNTVSWYQQALGQGPQFIFQYYREEENGRGNFPPRFSGLQFPNYSSELNVNALELDDSALYLCASSSLQGGYGYTFGSGTRLTVV.

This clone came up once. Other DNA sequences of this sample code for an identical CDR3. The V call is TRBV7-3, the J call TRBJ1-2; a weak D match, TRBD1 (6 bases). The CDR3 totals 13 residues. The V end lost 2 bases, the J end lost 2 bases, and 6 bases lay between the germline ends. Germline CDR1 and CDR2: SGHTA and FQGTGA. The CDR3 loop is CASSLGQNYGYTF. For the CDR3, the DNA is TGTGCCAGCAGCTTAGGACAGAACTATGGCTACACCTTC.

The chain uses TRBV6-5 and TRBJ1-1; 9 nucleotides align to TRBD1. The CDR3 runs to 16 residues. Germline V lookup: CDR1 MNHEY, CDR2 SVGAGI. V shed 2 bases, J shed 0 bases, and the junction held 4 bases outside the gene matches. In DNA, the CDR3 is TGTGCCAGCAGTTACAGGACAGGGGACATGAACACTGAAGCTTTCTTT. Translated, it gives CASSYRTGDMNTEAFF.

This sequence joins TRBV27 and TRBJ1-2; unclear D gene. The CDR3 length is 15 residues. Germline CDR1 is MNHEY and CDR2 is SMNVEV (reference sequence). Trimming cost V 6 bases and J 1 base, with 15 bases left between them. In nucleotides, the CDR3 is TGTGCCAGCAGACCCCCTGGGCATTTTAACTATGGCTACACCTTC. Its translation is CASRPPGHFNYGYTF.

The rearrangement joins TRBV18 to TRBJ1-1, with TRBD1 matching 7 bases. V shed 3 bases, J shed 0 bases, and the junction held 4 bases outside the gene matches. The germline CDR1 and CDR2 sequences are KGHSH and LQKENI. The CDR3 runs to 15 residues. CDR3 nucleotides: TGTGCCAGCTCACCTTGGGACAGATTGAACACTGAAGCTTTCTTT. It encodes CASSPWDRLNTEAFF.

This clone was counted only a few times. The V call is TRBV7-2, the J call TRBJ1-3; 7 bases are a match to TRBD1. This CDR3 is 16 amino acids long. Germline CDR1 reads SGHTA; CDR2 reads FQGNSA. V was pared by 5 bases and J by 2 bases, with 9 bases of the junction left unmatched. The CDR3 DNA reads TGTGCCAGCAGCCGCCCCGACAGGGTCCCTGGAAACACCATATATTTT. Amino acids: CASSRPDRVPGNTIYF.

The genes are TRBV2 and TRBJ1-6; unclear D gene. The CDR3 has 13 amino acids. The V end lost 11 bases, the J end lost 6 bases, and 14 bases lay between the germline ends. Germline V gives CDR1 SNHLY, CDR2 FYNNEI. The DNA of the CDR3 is TGTGCCTCGAGGTCATCCCCTAATTCACCCCTCCACTTT. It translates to CASRSSPNSPLHF. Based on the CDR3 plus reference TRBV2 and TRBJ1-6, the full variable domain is EPEVTQTPSHQVTQMGQEVILRCVPISNHLYFYWYRQILGQKVEFLVSFYNNEISEKSEIFDDQFSVERPDGSNFTLKIRSTKLEDSAMYFCASRSSPNSPLHFGNGTRLTVT.

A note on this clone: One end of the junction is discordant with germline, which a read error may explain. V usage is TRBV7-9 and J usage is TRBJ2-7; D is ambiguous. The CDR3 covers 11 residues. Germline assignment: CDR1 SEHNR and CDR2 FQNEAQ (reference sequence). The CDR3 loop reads CASRLGHEQYF. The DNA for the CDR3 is TGTGCCAGCAGGTTAGGGCACGAGCAGTACTTC. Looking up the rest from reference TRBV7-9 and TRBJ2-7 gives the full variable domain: DTGVSQNPRHKITKRGQNVTFRCDPISEHNRLYWYRQTLGQGPEFLTYFQNEAQLEKSRLLSDRFSAERPKGSFSTLEIQRTEQGDSAMYLCASRLGHEQYFGPGTRLTVT.

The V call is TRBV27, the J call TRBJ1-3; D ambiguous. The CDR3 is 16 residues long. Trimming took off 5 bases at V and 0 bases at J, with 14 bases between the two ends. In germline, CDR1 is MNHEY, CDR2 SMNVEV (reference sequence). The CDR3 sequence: CASSPSPQTSGNTIYF. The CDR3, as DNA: TGTGCCAGCAGTCCTAGCCCACAGACCTCTGGAAACACCATATATTTT.

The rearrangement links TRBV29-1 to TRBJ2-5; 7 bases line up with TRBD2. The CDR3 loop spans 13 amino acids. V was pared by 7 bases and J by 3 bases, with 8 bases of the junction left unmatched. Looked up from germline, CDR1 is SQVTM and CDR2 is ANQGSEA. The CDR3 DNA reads TGCAGCGCGCCGGGAGGCGGGGAAGAGACCCAGTACTTC. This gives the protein CSAPGGGEETQYF.

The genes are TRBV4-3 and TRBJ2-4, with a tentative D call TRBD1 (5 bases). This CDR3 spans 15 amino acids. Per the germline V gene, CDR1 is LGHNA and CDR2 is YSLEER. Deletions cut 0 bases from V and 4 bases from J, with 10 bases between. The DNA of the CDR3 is TGCGCCAGCAGCCAAGATGTGGGGCCAAAAAACATTCAGTACTTC. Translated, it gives CASSQDVGPKNIQYF.

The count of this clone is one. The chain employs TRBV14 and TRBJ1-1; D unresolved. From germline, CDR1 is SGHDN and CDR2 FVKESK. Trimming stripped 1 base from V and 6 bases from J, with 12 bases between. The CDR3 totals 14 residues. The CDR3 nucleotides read TGTGCCAGCAGCCAAGTTTGGGAGAGCGCTGAAGCTTTCTTT. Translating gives CASSQVWESAEAFF.

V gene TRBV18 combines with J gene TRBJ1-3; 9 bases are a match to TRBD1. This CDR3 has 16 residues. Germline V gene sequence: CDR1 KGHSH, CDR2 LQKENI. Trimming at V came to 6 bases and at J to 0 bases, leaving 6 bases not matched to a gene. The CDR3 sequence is CASSLGQGRSGNTIYF. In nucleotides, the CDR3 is TGTGCCAGCTCCCTAGGACAGGGGCGCTCTGGAAACACCATATATTTT.

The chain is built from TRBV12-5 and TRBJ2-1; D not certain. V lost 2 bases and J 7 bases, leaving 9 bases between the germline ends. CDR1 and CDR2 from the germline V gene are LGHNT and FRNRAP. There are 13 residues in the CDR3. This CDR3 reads CASGLLRSNEQFF. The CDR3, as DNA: TGTGCTAGTGGTTTGCTCCGGAGTAATGAGCAGTTCTTC.